Following are 11 T cell receptor beta chains from one sample sequenced in a study of blood T cell repertoires in COVID-19. Only in-frame clones appear in the TCRdb table, and some are missing; sequencing was by immunoSEQ multiplex PCR. The data contain approximately 220,000 clones, 82% of them singletons. The source material was peripheral blood. The receptors stem from a woman between 70 and 85 years old with acute or convalescent COVID-19.

The chain joins TRBV7-9 to TRBJ2-3, with 9 bases identical to TRBD2. The germline CDR1 and CDR2 sequences are SEHNR and FQNEAQ (reference sequence). This CDR3 has 17 amino acids. The junction had 5 bases not matched to a gene; V was cut back by 1 base and J by 0 bases. CDR3 DNA sequence: TGTGCCAGCAGCTTAGTGCGGGGGGGCCTTAGCACAGATACGCAGTATTTT. It encodes CASSLVRGGLSTDTQYF.

CDR3: CASRIRRGWAPF. CDR3 bases: TGTGCCAGCAGGATTCGCCGAGGGTGGGCTCCTTTT. The V gene is TRBV21-1, the J gene TRBJ2-3; the table's D call TRBD2 went unverified against the DNA. TRBV21-1 counts as a pseudogene. The CDR3 runs to 12 residues.

A few counts support this clone. The chain combines TRBV5-1 with TRBJ1-4; TRBD1 agrees at 12 bases. Trimming took 4 bases from V and 7 from J; bases not matched to a gene: 8. There are 16 residues in the CDR3. CDR1 SGHRS and CDR2 YFSETQ come from the germline V gene. The DNA for the CDR3 is TGCGCCAGCAGCCTGGGACAGGGGGCTAATGGTGAAAAACTGTTTTTT. The encoded protein is CASSLGQGANGEKLFF.

The V and J genes are TRBV27 and TRBJ2-7; a possible D gene is TRBD1 (5 bases). CDR1 MNHEY and CDR2 SMNVEV come from the germline V gene (reference sequence). Trimming pared 5 bases from V and 6 bases from J, leaving 20 bases between. CDR3 length: 15 residues. CDR3 sequence (DNA): TGTGCCAGCAGTCCCTCTTTATCAGGGTCGGGCGAGCAGTACTTC. It codes for CASSPSLSGSGEQYF.

The genes are TRBV9 and TRBJ1-4, with a tentative D call TRBD1 (5 bases). The germline V and J ends were trimmed by 6 bases and 7 bases, with 19 bases remaining between them. The CDR3 is 15 residues long. Germline V gene data show CDR1 as SGDLS and CDR2 as YYNGEE. CDR3 nucleotides: TGTGCCAGCACCTTAGGGGTTAGGGCTGGTGAAAAACTGTTTTTT. Encoded protein: CASTLGVRAGEKLFF. Full variable domain (rest looked up from reference TRBV9 and TRBJ1-4): DSGVTQTPKHLITATGQRVTLRCSPRSGDLSVYWYQQSLDQGLQFLIQYYNGEERAKGNILERFSAQQFPDLHSELNLSSLELGDSALYFCASTLGVRAGEKLFFGSGTQLSVL.

The rearrangement links TRBV3-1 (or the pseudogene TRBV3-2) to TRBJ1-5; 7 bases agree with TRBD1. This CDR3 spans 13 amino acids. The ends lost 6 bases at V and 5 bases at J; junction bases unmatched: 4. CDR1 and CDR2 from the germline V gene are LGHDT and YNNKEL (reference sequence). CDR3 sequence: CASSRQGYQPQHF. CDR3 sequence (DNA): TGTGCCAGCAGTCGACAGGGTTATCAGCCCCAGCATTTT.

The chain is built from TRBV5-4 and TRBJ1-5; D may be TRBD1 (6 bases). Germline-derived CDR1 and CDR2 are SGHNT and YYREEE (reference sequence). This CDR3 comprises 14 residues. V was shortened by 2 bases and J by 1 base, with 7 bases between the two germline ends. CDR3 DNA sequence: TGTGCCAGCAGCTTTACAGGGAGCAATCAGCCCCAGCATTTT. Encoded protein: CASSFTGSNQPQHF.

The chain uses TRBV20-1 and TRBJ1-1; D gene uncertain. CDR1 and CDR2 from the germline V gene are DFQATT and SNEGSKA (reference sequence). V was cut by 3 bases and J by 4 bases, with 12 bases left in between. The CDR3 spans 13 residues. CDR3 in DNA: TGCAGTGCTAGTGAGGTAGTGAGCACTGAAGCTTTCTTT. It is translated as CSASEVVSTEAFF.

The chain has TRBV7-2 and TRBJ1-3; D is possibly TRBD1 (6 bases). Germline V lookup: CDR1 SGHTA, CDR2 FQGNSA. Trimming removed 2 bases at V and 2 bases at J, with 10 bases between. The length of the CDR3 is 15 residues. The CDR3 region is CASSLRGGAGNTIYF. The DNA of the CDR3 is TGTGCCAGCAGCTTACGGGGGGGCGCTGGAAACACCATATATTTT. The full variable domain, completed using reference TRBV7-2 and TRBJ1-3, is GAGVSQSPSNKVTEKGKDVELRCDPISGHTALYWYRQSLGQGLEFLIYFQGNSAPDKSGLPSDRFSAERTGGSVSTLTIQRTQQEDSAVYLCASSLRGGAGNTIYFGEGSWLTVV.

This clone was observed once. The CDR3 sequence is CASSSLNQPQHF. As DNA, the CDR3 is TGTGCCAGCTCTTCTCTCAATCAGCCCCAGCATTTT. The J gene is TRBJ1-5, the V gene TRBV18; no definite D call. CDR1 is KGHSH, CDR2 LQKENI, per germline. This CDR3 has 12 residues. The ends were cut back, 6 bases at V and 3 bases at J, with 6 bases in the middle.

This clone appeared a single time. The CDR3: CASSLRTGSVTAGIGPNSPLHF. CDR3 nucleotide sequence: TGTGCCAGCAGCTTACGGACAGGCTCTGTTACCGCCGGTATCGGGCCAAATTCACCCCTCCACTTT. The V call is TRBV7-6, the J call TRBJ1-6; TRBD1 agrees at 7 bases. The V and J ends lost 2 bases and 7 bases, in that order; junction bases with no gene match: 26. The CDR3 sequence is 22 residues long. CDR1 is SGHVS and CDR2 is FNYEAQ in the germline V gene.